The 30 T cell receptor beta chains below all came from one sample that was sequenced in a study of vaccination and CD4 T cells after COVID-19. The sample's treatment: roughly 10-day PBMC culture with coronavirus spike peptide pools or control peptides (ViraFEST assay). With the Oncomine TCR Beta short-read assay, DNA from cultured CD4+ T cells was sequenced. MiXCR, applied by TCRdb to the PCR reads, yields one record per CDR3 protein. The table records 12,000 or so distinct CDR3 sequences, roughly 26% of them present only once. No antigens are known for them. The material sequenced was CD4+ T cells from blood, cultured in vitro, taken before SARS-CoV-2 vaccination. These receptors were taken from a human donor who received a COVID-19 vaccine.

This clonotype was detected a few times. The CDR3 DNA is TGCGCCAGCAGTTCCAGGTTCGGGCGGGAGACCCAGTACTTC. It encodes CASSSRFGRETQYF. The chain employs TRBV10-1 and TRBJ2-5, with D unclear. This CDR3 comprises 14 residues. Per the germline V gene, CDR1 is WNHNN and CDR2 is SYGVQD (reference sequence). Deletions cut 5 bases from V and 5 bases from J, with 15 bases between.

J is TRBJ1-1 and V is TRBV7-9; 8 nucleotides align to TRBD1. Looked up from germline, CDR1 is SEHNR and CDR2 is FQNEAQ (reference sequence). The junction had 5 bases not matched to a gene; V was cut back by 6 bases and J by 2 bases. There are 14 residues in the CDR3. In DNA form, the CDR3 reads TGTGCCAGCAGAACGACAGGGGAAAACACTGAAGCTTTCTTT. Protein: CASRTTGENTEAFF.

J is TRBJ1-5 and V is TRBV19; D is undetermined. V lost 3 bases and J lost 6, with 9 bases in between. Germline values: CDR1 LNHDA, CDR2 SQIVND (reference sequence). This CDR3 has 13 residues. The CDR3 loop reads CASSIGPSQPQHF. In nucleotides, the CDR3 is TGTGCCAGTAGTATTGGTCCGAGTCAGCCCCAGCATTTT.

The chain carries TRBV19 and TRBJ2-1; TRBD1 matches 10 bases. The J call may be mistaken, given a closer DNA end match to TRBJ2-7. Germline CDR1 reads LNHDA; CDR2 reads SQIVND (reference sequence). CDR3 length: 15 amino acids. CDR3 coding DNA: TGTGCCAGTAGTATTCTGGGACAGGGGTTGTACGAGCAGTACTTC. Translating it yields CASSILGQGLYEQYF.

The chain has TRBV18 and TRBJ2-3, with TRBD2 matching over 9 bases. The V and J ends lost 4 bases and 1 base, in that order; junction bases with no gene match: 3. CDR1 and CDR2 (germline): KGHSH, LQKENI. The CDR3 contains 15 residues. CDR3 protein: CASSLSSGGTDTQYF. CDR3 nucleotides: TGTGCCAGCTCACTTTCTAGCGGGGGCACAGATACGCAGTATTTT.

There are a few counts of this clonotype. V gene TRBV21-1 combines with J gene TRBJ2-2; the table's TRBD1 call for D was not verified on the DNA. TRBV21-1 is an annotated pseudogene. CDR3 length: 15 residues. CDR3 coding DNA: TGTGCCAGCGGCCGGGGCACTACGAACACCGGGGAGCTGTTTTTT. This translates into CASGRGTTNTGELFF.

Concerning this clonotype itself: The DNA is left out, because the CDR3 cannot be placed on it with certainty; the CDR3 is given as TCRdb lists it. V gene TRBV7-2 combines with J gene TRBJ1-2; no check of the table's D call, TRBD1, against the DNA was made. Per germline, CDR1 SGHTA and CDR2 FQGNSA. The CDR3 comprises 24 residues, both ends counted. The CDR3 protein is CASSLAQYSGANVLTFGAGYGYTF.

V and J are TRBV7-2 and TRBJ2-3; 13 bases agree with TRBD2. With V trimmed by 1 base and J by 5 bases, 3 bases remained unmatched. The CDR3 contains 16 residues. The V gene's germline CDR1 is SGHTA and CDR2 FQGNSA. CDR3 nucleotides: TGTGCCAGCAGCTTAGTACTAGCGGGGGGGAAAGATACGCAGTATTTT. It encodes CASSLVLAGGKDTQYF.

This clonotype was found a few times. V gene TRBV18 combines with J gene TRBJ1-2; D is unclear. The CDR3 is 13 residues long. Deletions cut 3 bases from V and 4 bases from J, with 9 bases between. Germline V lookup: CDR1 KGHSH, CDR2 LQKENI. The CDR3 sequence is CASSPGESYGYTF. The CDR3 DNA sequence: TGTGCCAGCTCACCCGGGGAATCCTATGGCTACACCTTC.

The V and J genes are TRBV5-1 and TRBJ1-3; D call uncertain. Between the trimmed V and J ends, which lost 4 bases and 0 bases, there was a span of 11 bases. The length of the CDR3 is 15 residues. Germline loops: CDR1 SGHRS, CDR2 YFSETQ. The CDR3 coding sequence is TGCGCCAGCAGCCCGGACCCGAGCTCTGGAAACACCATATATTTT. Protein product: CASSPDPSSGNTIYF. Drawing the rest from reference TRBV5-1 and TRBJ1-3, the complete variable domain is KAGVTQTPRYLIKTRGQQVTLSCSPISGHRSVSWYQQTPGQGLQFLFEYFSETQRNKGNFPGRFSGRQFSNSRSEMNVSTLELGDSALYLCASSPDPSSGNTIYFGEGSWLTVV.

This chain joins TRBV4-1 and TRBJ1-2; D ambiguous. There are 15 residues in the CDR3. Germline V gene data show CDR1 as MGHRA and CDR2 as YSYEKL. Trimming removed 0 bases from V and 4 bases from J, with 12 bases in between. CDR3 loop: CASSQDVRQPYGYTF. CDR3 sequence (DNA): TGCGCCAGCAGCCAAGATGTAAGGCAGCCCTATGGCTACACCTTC.

The V and J genes are TRBV24-1 and TRBJ1-1; a possible D gene is TRBD1 (6 bases). The CDR3 has 15 amino acids. Germline CDR1 and CDR2: KGHDR and SFDVKD. Trimming left V 5 bases short and J 1 base short, with 13 bases between. As DNA, the CDR3 is TGTGCCACCAGTGCACAGGGTAAGGGGAACACTGAAGCTTTCTTT. It translates to CATSAQGKGNTEAFF.

The chain has TRBV2 and TRBJ2-1; 8 bases align to TRBD2. From germline, CDR1 is SNHLY and CDR2 FYNNEI. The CDR3 sequence is 14 residues long. J gave up 12 bases and V 1 base, and 8 bases lay outside the gene matches. CDR3 bases: TGTGCCAGCAGTGAAGTTATAGCGGGGCAAATGCAGTTCTTC. Protein: CASSEVIAGQMQFF.

The chain is built from TRBV12-3 or TRBV12-4 and TRBJ1-1; D possibly corresponds to TRBD1 (6 bases). V lost 5 bases to trimming and J lost 0 bases, with 16 bases between them. CDR3 length: 16 amino acids. The CDR3 DNA sequence: TGTGCCAGCAGTAAATCCGGGACACTCATGAACACTGAAGCTTTCTTT. Translated, it gives CASSKSGTLMNTEAFF.

V is TRBV7-2 and J is TRBJ2-1, with 10 nucleotides matching TRBD2. The CDR3 contains 16 residues. Germline V gene sequence: CDR1 SGHTA, CDR2 FQGNSA. J lost 5 bases, V lost 4 bases, and 8 bases had no gene match. The CDR3 DNA is TGTGCCAGCAGCTACAGCCTAGCGGGGGCAAACAATGAGCAGTTCTTC. Its translation: CASSYSLAGANNEQFF.

This clonotype was seen more than once but under ten times. The rearrangement joins TRBV12-5 to TRBJ1-2, with D perhaps matching TRBD1 (6 bases). The CDR3 has 16 residues. Per germline, CDR1 LGHNT and CDR2 FRNRAP. The V end was cut by 3 bases, the J end by 4 bases, with 18 bases between. The CDR3: CASGFGAGAGGYGYTF. In DNA, the CDR3 is TGTGCTAGTGGTTTTGGGGCAGGGGCCGGTGGCTATGGCTACACCTTC. Based on the CDR3 plus reference TRBV12-5 and TRBJ1-2, the full variable domain is DARVTQTPRHKVTEMGQEVTMRCQPILGHNTVFWYRQTMMQGLELLAYFRNRAPLDDSGMPKDRFSAEMPDATLATLKIQPSEPRDSAVYFCASGFGAGAGGYGYTFGSGTRLTVV.

A few counts support this clonotype. This chain joins TRBV19 and TRBJ2-3, with D tentatively TRBD2 (6 bases). The V gene's germline CDR1 is LNHDA and CDR2 SQIVND (reference sequence). Trimming took 1 base from V and 1 from J, leaving 9 bases between them. The CDR3 runs to 15 residues. CDR3 DNA: TGTGCCAGTAGTATAGGCGGGGTTCGCACAGATACGCAGTATTTT. Its translation is CASSIGGVRTDTQYF.

This clonotype was seen a handful of times. The J gene is TRBJ2-5, the V gene TRBV20-1; 8 bases align to TRBD2. Germline V CDR1 and CDR2: DFQATT, SNEGSKA (reference sequence). Trimming at V came to 5 bases and at J to 3 bases, leaving 11 bases not matched to a gene. This CDR3 has 15 residues. The CDR3 here is CSAGELADTEETQYF. The CDR3 DNA reads as TGCAGTGCTGGTGAACTAGCGGACACAGAAGAGACCCAGTACTTC.

The J gene is TRBJ2-2, the V gene TRBV7-2, with D tentatively TRBD1 (6 bases). Trimming cost V 5 bases and J 8 bases, with 9 bases left between them. The CDR3 is made up of 12 amino acids. Germline V lookup: CDR1 SGHTA, CDR2 FQGNSA. CDR3 in DNA: TGTGCCAGCAGCCTCGGACAGGGGGAGCTGTTTTTT. Amino acid sequence: CASSLGQGELFF.

The CDR3 sequence: CASSLGVGGRSMETQYF. DNA of the CDR3: TGCGCCAGCAGCTTGGGGGTAGGGGGGCGAAGCATGGAGACCCAGTACTTC. This sequence joins TRBV5-1 and TRBJ2-5, with D perhaps given as TRBD1 or TRBD2 (6 bases each). This CDR3 is 17 amino acids long. With 0 bases removed from V and 5 bases from J, the gap between germline ends came to 20 bases. The germline V gene encodes CDR1 SGHRS and CDR2 YFSETQ.

J is TRBJ1-4 and V is TRBV12-3 or TRBV12-4; 7 bases match TRBD1. The trim removed 3 bases at V and 7 bases at J, leaving 5 bases unmatched. The CDR3 sequence is 14 residues long. The CDR3 region has the DNA TGTGCCAGCAGTTTTCGGGGACAGCCTGAAAAACTGTTTTTT. Translating it yields CASSFRGQPEKLFF.

The chain joins TRBV11-2 to TRBJ2-1; 7 bases agree with TRBD1. The V gene's germline CDR1 is SGHAT and CDR2 FQNNGV. The V segment lost 0 bases and the J segment 16 bases; nucleotides outside the gene matches: 9. The CDR3 runs 13 residues. CDR3 nucleotide sequence: TGTGCCAGCAGCTTAGATTCACTCCGGGACAGCTTCTTC. It specifies CASSLDSLRDSFF. Drawing the rest from reference TRBV11-2 and TRBJ2-1, the complete variable domain is EAGVAQSPRYKIIEKRQSVAFWCNPISGHATLYWYQQILGQGPKLLIQFQNNGVVDDSQLPKDRFSAERLKGVDSTLKIQPAKLEDSAVYLCASSLDSLRDSFFGPGTRLTVL.

This clonotype came up a few times. The chain links TRBV27 to TRBJ2-1; D unclear. Germline V CDR1 and CDR2: MNHEY, SMNVEV (reference sequence). V gave up 2 bases and J gave up 10 bases, with 15 bases separating them. This CDR3 contains 14 residues. CDR3 sequence: CASSLGIARQEQFF. The CDR3 DNA reads TGTGCCAGCAGTTTAGGGATTGCTCGGCAGGAGCAGTTCTTC.

The table lists this clonotype with a few counts. V and J are TRBV7-9 and TRBJ2-3, with D maybe TRBD2 (6 bases). This CDR3 comprises 16 residues. Trimming cost V 1 base and J 2 bases, with 13 bases left between them. From germline, CDR1 is SEHNR and CDR2 FQNEAQ (reference sequence). The CDR3 protein is CASSLGLGGITDTQYF. Written as DNA, the CDR3 is TGTGCCAGCAGCTTAGGGCTTGGCGGGATCACAGATACGCAGTATTTT.

This clonotype was seen a few times. The J gene is TRBJ1-1, the V gene TRBV24-1, with 7 positions matching TRBD1. Unmatched junction bases numbered 4, after V lost 4 bases and J lost 3 bases. CDR3 length: 14 residues. CDR1 is KGHDR, CDR2 SFDVKD, per germline. CDR3 loop: CATSEGGEDTEAFF. CDR3 sequence (DNA): TGTGCCACCAGTGAAGGGGGCGAGGACACTGAAGCTTTCTTT.

This clonotype was seen a handful of times. This chain links TRBV19 with TRBJ1-6; D is ambiguous. The CDR3 sequence is 14 residues long. Germline V gene data show CDR1 as LNHDA and CDR2 as SQIVND (reference sequence). Trimming took 4 bases from V and 8 from J, leaving 12 bases between them. Written as DNA, the CDR3 is TGTGCCAGTAGTAGCGGCAGAAAACATTCACCCCTCCACTTT. Residues: CASSSGRKHSPLHF.

CDR3 nucleotide sequence: TGTGCCAGCAGTTCCGGACAGCAGCCCCAGCATTTT. Encoded protein: CASSSGQQPQHF. V and J are TRBV27 and TRBJ1-5; perhaps TRBD1 as D (6 bases). Germline-derived CDR1 and CDR2 are MNHEY and SMNVEV (reference sequence). Between the trimmed V and J ends, which lost 4 bases and 7 bases, there was a span of 8 bases. This CDR3 contains 12 residues.

The chain couples TRBV19 to TRBJ2-7; 8 nucleotides line up with TRBD1. There are 18 residues in the CDR3. Germline values: CDR1 LNHDA, CDR2 SQIVND (reference sequence). V gave up 3 bases and J gave up 2 bases; unmatched junction bases: 15. The CDR3 coding sequence is TGTGCCAGTAGTATTAGACCTGGCAGGGGGCGACTCACCTACGAGCAGTACTTC. This sequence encodes CASSIRPGRGRLTYEQYF.

The genes are TRBV30 and TRBJ2-4; TRBD1 is a possible D gene (5 bases). V was cut by 4 bases and J by 6 bases, with 19 bases left in between. The CDR3 consists of 15 residues. Looked up from germline, CDR1 is GTSNPN and CDR2 is SVGIG (reference sequence). CDR3 sequence (DNA): TGTGCCTGGACCACAAAGGCAGGGATAGGAAACATTCAGTACTTC. Protein: CAWTTKAGIGNIQYF.

The V and J genes are TRBV29-1 and TRBJ2-5; D is possibly TRBD2 (6 bases). The germline V gene encodes CDR1 SQVTM and CDR2 ANQGSEA. Trimming took off 6 bases at V and 4 bases at J, with 15 bases between the two ends. This CDR3 comprises 13 residues. In nucleotides, the CDR3 is TGCAGCGTCCTGGGACTTTCAGGAGAGACCCAGTACTTC. Protein product: CSVLGLSGETQYF.